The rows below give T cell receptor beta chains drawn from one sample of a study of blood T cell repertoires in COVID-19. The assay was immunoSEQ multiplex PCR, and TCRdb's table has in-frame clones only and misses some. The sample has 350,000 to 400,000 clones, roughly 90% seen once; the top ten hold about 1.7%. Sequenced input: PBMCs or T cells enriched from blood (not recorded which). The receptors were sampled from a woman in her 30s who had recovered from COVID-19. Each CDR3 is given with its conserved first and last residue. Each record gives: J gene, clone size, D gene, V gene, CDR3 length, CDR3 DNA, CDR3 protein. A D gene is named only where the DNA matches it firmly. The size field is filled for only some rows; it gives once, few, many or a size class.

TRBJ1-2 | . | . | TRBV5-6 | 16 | TGTGCCAGCAGCCAAATTTTGACAGGTCTACACTATGGCTACACCTTC | CASSQILTGLHYGYTF
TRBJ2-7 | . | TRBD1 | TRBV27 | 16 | TGTGCCAGCAGTTTATCTTCAGGGACAGTAACCTACGAGCAGTACTTC | CASSLSSGTVTYEQYF
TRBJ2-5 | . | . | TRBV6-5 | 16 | TGTGCCAGCAGTTACTCATCGTGGGCCACCCAAGAGACCCAGTACTTC | CASSYSSWATQETQYF
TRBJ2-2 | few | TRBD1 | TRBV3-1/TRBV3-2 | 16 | TGTGCCAGCAGCCTCCGGACAGGGTACAACACCGGGGAGCTGTTTTTT | CASSLRTGYNTGELFF
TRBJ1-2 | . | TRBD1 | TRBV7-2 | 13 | TGTGCCAGCAGCTTAGAGACAGGGGACGGCTACACCTTC | CASSLETGDGYTF
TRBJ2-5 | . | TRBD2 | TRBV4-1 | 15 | TGCGCCAGCAGCCAAGGGAGCGGGGACCAAGAGACCCAGTACTTC | CASSQGSGDQETQYF
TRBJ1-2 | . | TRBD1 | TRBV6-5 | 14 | TGTGCCAGCAGGGGGACAGTTTCTAACTATGGCTACACCTTC | CASRGTVSNYGYTF
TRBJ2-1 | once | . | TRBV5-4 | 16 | TGTGCCAGCAGCTCAAGACTCCAGAGCTCCTACAATGAGCAGTTCTTC | CASSSRLQSSYNEQFF
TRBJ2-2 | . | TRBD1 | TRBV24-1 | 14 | TGTGCTACCCGACAGGGTTCAAACACCGGGGAGCTGTTTTTT | CATRQGSNTGELFF
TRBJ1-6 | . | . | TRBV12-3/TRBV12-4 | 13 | TGTGCCAGCAGTCCTTTAAGAGATTCACCCCTCCACTTT | CASSPLRDSPLHF
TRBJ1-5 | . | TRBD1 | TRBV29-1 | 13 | TGCAGCGTGGGGACAGGGGCTCATCAGCCCCAGCATTTT | CSVGTGAHQPQHF
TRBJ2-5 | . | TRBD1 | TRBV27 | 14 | TGTGCCAGCAGTTTGGGACAGAGGCCCGTGACCCAGTACTTC | CASSLGQRPVTQYF
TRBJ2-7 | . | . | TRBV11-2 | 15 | TGTGCCAGCAGCTTACCTACGGGGGTCGTCGGGGAGCAGTACTTC | CASSLPTGVVGEQYF
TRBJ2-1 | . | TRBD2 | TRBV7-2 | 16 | TGTGCCAGCAGCTTAAGGACTAGCGGCATATACAATGAGCAGTTCTTC | CASSLRTSGIYNEQFF
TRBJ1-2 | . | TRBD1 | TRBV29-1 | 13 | TGCAGCGTTTTAACAGGGGATCGGAATGGCTACACCTTC | CSVLTGDRNGYTF
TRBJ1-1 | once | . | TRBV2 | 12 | TGTGCCAGCAGGGGGGCGAGCACTGAAGCTTTCTTT | CASRGASTEAFF
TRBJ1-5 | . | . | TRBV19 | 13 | TGTGCCAGTAGTATAGGGGGCGATCAGCCCCAGCATTTT | CASSIGGDQPQHF
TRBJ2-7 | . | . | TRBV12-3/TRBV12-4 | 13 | TGTGCCAGCAATGCCCAGGGATCCTACGAGCAGTACTTC | CASNAQGSYEQYF
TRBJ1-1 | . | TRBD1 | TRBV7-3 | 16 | TGTGCCAGCAGCTTAACCCCCGACAGGGGGCACACTGAAGCTTTCTTT | CASSLTPDRGHTEAFF
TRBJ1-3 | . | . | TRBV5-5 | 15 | TGTGCCAGCAGCCGCGGTTTAAGCTCTGGAAACACCATATATTTT | CASSRGLSSGNTIYF
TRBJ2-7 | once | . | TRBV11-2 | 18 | TGTGCCAGCAGCTTAGATCTGAGAGCAAGGGGGAATCCCTACGAGCAGTACTTC | CASSLDLRARGNPYEQYF
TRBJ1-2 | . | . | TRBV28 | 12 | TGTGCCAGCAGTTTAGAGTGGTATGGCTACACCTTC | CASSLEWYGYTF
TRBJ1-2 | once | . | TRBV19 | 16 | TGTGCCAGTAAAGGGGCTTTGAGCCGATTTTCCTATGGCTACACCTTC | CASKGALSRFSYGYTF
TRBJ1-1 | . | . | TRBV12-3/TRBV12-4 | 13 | TGTGCCAGCAGTGGTCAGGAGAACACTGAAGCTTTCTTT | CASSGQENTEAFF
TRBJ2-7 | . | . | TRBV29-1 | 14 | TGCAGCGTTGATATAGGGGACACTACCTACGAGCAGTACTTC | CSVDIGDTTYEQYF
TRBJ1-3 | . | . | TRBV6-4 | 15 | TGTGCCAACCATAGTCCAGGGTTGTCTGGAAACACCATATATTTT | CANHSPGLSGNTIYF
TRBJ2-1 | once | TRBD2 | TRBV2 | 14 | TGTGCCAGCAGTGGACTAGCGGGATACAATGAGCAGTTCTTC | CASSGLAGYNEQFF
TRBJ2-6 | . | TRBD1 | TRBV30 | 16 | TGTGCCAGGAGCCCCCAGGGGGTCGGTGGGGCCAACGTCCTGACTTTC | CARSPQGVGGANVLTF
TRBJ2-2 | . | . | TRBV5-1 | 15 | TGCGCCAGCAGCTTGGGCAGCGCGAACACCGGGGAGCTGTTTTTT | CASSLGSANTGELFF
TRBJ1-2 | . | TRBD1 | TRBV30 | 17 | TGTGCCTGGAACACCGAATATCCGGGACAGCAAAACTATGGCTACACCTTC | CAWNTEYPGQQNYGYTF
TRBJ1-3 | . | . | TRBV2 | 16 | TGTGCCAGCAGTGAAGTTGCAGGGTTCTCTGGAAACACCATATATTTT | CASSEVAGFSGNTIYF
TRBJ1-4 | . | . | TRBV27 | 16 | TGTGCCAGCACTCCCAGGGGCGCGGGAGTAGCTGAAAAACTGTTTTTT | CASTPRGAGVAEKLFF
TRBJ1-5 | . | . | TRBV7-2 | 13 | TGTGCCAGCAGCTTAGCGCGGGCTCAGCCCCAGCATTTT | CASSLARAQPQHF
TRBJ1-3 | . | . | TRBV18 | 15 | TGTGCCAGCTCACTCACAGATCTCTCTGGAAACACCATATATTTT | CASSLTDLSGNTIYF
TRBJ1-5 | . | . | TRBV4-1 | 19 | TGCGCCAGCAGCCAAGATCCCTCTGCAGGGCTTAGGAGCAATCAGCCCCAGCATTTT | CASSQDPSAGLRSNQPQHF
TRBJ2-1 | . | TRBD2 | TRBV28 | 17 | TGTGCCAGCAGCCGACATACTCCGGGACTACCCTACAATGAGCAGTTCTTC | CASSRHTPGLPYNEQFF
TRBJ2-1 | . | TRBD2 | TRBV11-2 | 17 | TGTGCCAGCAGCCCCTGGACTAGCGGTAGCTCCTACAATGAGCAGTTCTTC | CASSPWTSGSSYNEQFF
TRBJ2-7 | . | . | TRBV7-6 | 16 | TGTGCCAGCAGCTTAACCGGGCGGGACCGCAAGAACGAGCAGTACTTC | CASSLTGRDRKNEQYF
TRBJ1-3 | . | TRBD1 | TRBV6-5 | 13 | TGTGCCAGCAGAACGGACAGGGGAAACACCATATATTTT | CASRTDRGNTIYF
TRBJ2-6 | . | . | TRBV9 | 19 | TGTGCCAGCAGCCCAAAGGGATGGGTCAGGGAATTCGGGGCCAACGTCCTGACTTTC | CASSPKGWVREFGANVLTF
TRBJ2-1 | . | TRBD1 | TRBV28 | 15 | TGTGCCAGCAGTTCCACCGGGACAGGTAACAATGAGCAGTTCTTC | CASSSTGTGNNEQFF
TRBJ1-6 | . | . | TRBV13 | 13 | TGTGCCAGCAGCTTAATAGTTCATTCACCCCTCCACTTT | CASSLIVHSPLHF
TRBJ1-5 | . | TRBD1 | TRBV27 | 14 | TGTGCCAGCTCTCCGGGACAGGGCACTCAGCCCCAGCATTTT | CASSPGQGTQPQHF
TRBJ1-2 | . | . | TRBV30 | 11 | TGTGCCTGGACCAGGAACTATGGCTACACCTTC | CAWTRNYGYTF
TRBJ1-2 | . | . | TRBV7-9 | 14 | TGTGCCAGCAGCTTGCAGGGTGCTAACTATGGCTACACCTTC | CASSLQGANYGYTF
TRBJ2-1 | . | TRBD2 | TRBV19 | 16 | TGTGCCAGTAGTTCCAATGGTCGGCGGGGGAGAGGTGAGCAGTTCTTC | CASSSNGRRGRGEQFF
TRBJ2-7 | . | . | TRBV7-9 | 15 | TGTGCCAGCAGCTTTGATGGGGAGCCGACCTACGAGCAGTACTTC | CASSFDGEPTYEQYF
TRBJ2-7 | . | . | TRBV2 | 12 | TGTGCCAGCACTATGGAGATCTACGAGCAGTACTTC | CASTMEIYEQYF
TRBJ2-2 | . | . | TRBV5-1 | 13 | TGCGCCAGCAGCTTGGAGGAGGGCGGGGAGCTGTTTTTT | CASSLEEGGELFF
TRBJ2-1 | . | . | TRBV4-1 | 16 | TGCGCCAGCAGCCCCCCGACGGGGGACTCCTACAATGAGCAGTTCTTC | CASSPPTGDSYNEQFF
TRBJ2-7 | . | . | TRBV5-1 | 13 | TGCGCCAGCAGCTTGAATGCGGGGGCCGAGCAGTACTTC | CASSLNAGAEQYF
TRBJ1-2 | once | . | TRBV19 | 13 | TGTGCCAGTAGCCAAACAGGGAACTATGGCTACACCTTC | CASSQTGNYGYTF